The T cell receptor beta chain described here comes from a study of cytomegalovirus exposure and HLA in healthy donors. As for the study in general: It was reported in a later analysis that the same platform had been used for the approximately 120 validation repertoires as for the 550 to 750 first-cohort repertoires.

Clones were read by immunoSEQ multiplex PCR, and TCRdb kept only the in-frame ones, dropping some. Seen here are 68,000 or so clones, roughly 96% observed once, and the top ten hold under 2.5%. Points on this clone: Its antigen is as yet unknown.

V was pared by 6 bases and J by 6 bases, with 14 bases between. CDR3 length equals 13 residues. Looked up from germline, CDR1 is MNHEY and CDR2 is SVGAGI. The study's findings and limits: The classifier was said to identify cytomegalovirus status with high specificity and sensitivity. Among TCR beta chains, those listed as cytomegalovirus-associated numbered roughly 150. Under in vitro conditions, three CMV-associated chains were confirmed as specific for CMV antigens.

This clonotype was obtained from a man aged 18 to 29 in good health and CMV-seronegative. The chain has TRBV6-5 and TRBJ1-1, with a possible D match to TRBD1 (5 bases). Input material: PBMCs. The CDR3 coding sequence is TGTGCCAGCAGCCCACGGCGGGACGCTGAAGCTTTCTTT. It translates to CASSPRRDAEAFF.